The present entry profiles one T cell receptor (beta chain) with its context. There are a few counts of this clone. The antigen this receptor binds is unknown. Sequencing ends 3 residues short of the CDR3 end; the germline J gene provides the rest. The sample comes from a study of T cell clonality in common variable immunodeficiency (dated by TCRdb to the mid-2010s). CVID samples and control samples contributed equivalent amounts of genomic DNA as sequencing input. For every sample, a 60 bp segment covering the rearranged TCRbeta CDR3 region was amplified and then sequenced. The immunoSEQ assay, a bias-corrected multiplex PCR with high-throughput sequencing, was employed for TCRbeta amplification. Per the source publication's procedure: Every unique nucleotide sequence was considered a clone and was annotated with V, D and J genes, copy number and frequency. Sequences were labeled productive if in frame, and non-productive if out of frame or containing stop codons. As previously described, clonality was computed from Shannon's entropy. The predicted amino acid sequences of productive clones were used to derive mean CDR3 Kyte-Doolittle hydropathy. Scaled V gene usage was hierarchically clustered using Manhattan distance and complete linkage with the R hclust function. Sharing of clones by CDR3 amino acid sequence was evaluated through resampling of 12 repertoires per group over 100 rounds. The repertoires were searched for around 70 published EBV-specific and approximately 240 published CMV-specific TCRbeta sequences. A couple of CVID samples that yielded fewer than 10,000 sequences were excluded from the analysis, so 42 CVID repertoires were retained. TCRdb's version of the immuneACCESS table is confined to in-frame rearrangements and falls short of the full clone set. An unresolved V gene accounts for under half of the shortfall where checked; the remainder is of unknown origin. V and J calls and clone size come straight from that table; D and trimming were deduced from the DNA. For this sample, approximately 12,000 clones appear and none is a singleton. The ten largest clones add up to about 6.6% of the sample.

According to the germline V gene (reference sequence), CDR1 reads SEHNR and CDR2 reads FQNEAQ. Reading from cysteine to phenylalanine, the CDR3 counts 14 amino acids. Only the CDR3 bases that were read are kept: 33 of them, in frame from base 1. V and J lose 5 bases and 3 bases, and a span of 13 bases separates them. Findings and caveats that apply to the study as a whole: Healthy controls shared more TCRbeta clones with each other than CVID subjects shared among themselves (p < 0.0001). Although equal DNA input was used, an average of about 80,000 unique sequences per sample was obtained for controls, compared with 30,000 to 35,000 for CVID samples. Fewer deletions and N-nucleotide insertions were reportedly observed in CVID TCRbeta sequences, and highly modified clones with 13 or more V deletions were reportedly absent from CVID TCRbeta sequences. TCRbeta clonality was higher in CVID subjects than in healthy controls (t-test p = 0.018), and the increase was most characteristic of about a third of subjects. According to the authors, figuring out what caused the increased clonality in CVID would require sequencing the repertoires of T cell subpopulations. Correlations between repertoire features and clinical complications were limited by patient heterogeneity within the CVID cohort.

Standard criteria, namely reduction of serum IgG, IgA and/or IgM below the normal range together with specific antibody deficiency, were applied for the diagnosis of CVID. The CVID group comprised 40 to 50 subjects, about 15 female and around 29 male, aged 9 to 64 years with a mean age of roughly 43. Most of the CVID patients and most of the healthy controls were of Caucasian heritage. Replacement immunoglobulin therapy had been administered to all CVID subjects for at least one year at the time of study participation. No CVID subject was ill or taking immunomodulatory or immunosuppressive medication when blood was collected. Heparinized peripheral whole blood samples of about 5 to 9 ml were obtained from each donor. Genomic DNA from adults with common variable immune deficiency (CVID) and from healthy adult controls was the source for sequencing TCRbeta CDR3 repertoires. To isolate peripheral blood mononuclear cells, diluted blood was subjected to density centrifugation over Hypaque 1077 or Ficoll-Paque. Genomic DNA was obtained from unsorted mononuclear cells through either Qiagen column purification or a centrifugation-based method.

This TCR was recovered from a human donor with common variable immunodeficiency. This chain is built from TRBV7-9 and TRBJ2-5; TRBD2 is a possible D gene, resting on 6 matching bases. The sequencing sample was made of peripheral blood mononuclear cells. The CDR3 sequence is CASSPWGGEETQYF. The covered CDR3 bases are TGTGCCAGCAGCCCCTGGGGCGGGGAAGAGACC.